Listed here are 30 T cell receptor beta chains from one sample, sequenced in a study of human T cells and chemical hapten exposure (dated by TCRdb to the early 2020s). Interpreted using the paper, the time point label stands for: patch test 2, 6 weeks after DPC sensitization. In light of the paper, this sample's treatment or condition label describes: therapeutic diphenylcyclopropenone sensitization with weekly scalp DPC. The library was made by RACE. The run used a NextSeq 500. In-frame beta chains were kept once TCRdb had trimmed the public reads at Q25 with fastp and called clones with MiXCR. Rows are combined by CDR3 protein, so each entry shows the most common genes and DNA. Counted in this sample were 70,000 to 95,000 distinct CDR3 sequences; less than 8% of them appeared once. 1.3% of the sample is held by the ten biggest clonotypes. Sequences were derived from whole blood, sampled in connection with sensitization to the hapten diphenylcyclopropenone (DPC). The source is a woman aged 25 to 39 with alopecia areata. Some clones in this sample may be carry-over from other donors' samples.

This clonotype has at least ten counts. J is TRBJ2-2 and V is TRBV7-9; the D gene is possibly TRBD1 (7 bases). This CDR3 region has 19 residues. The ends were cut back, 5 bases at V and 3 bases at J, with 25 bases in the middle. Germline V CDR1 and CDR2: SEHNR, FQNEAQ (reference sequence). CDR3 nucleotides: TGTGCCAGCAGCCCTTTATGGGACTCCCGCACAGGGGACACCGGGGAGCTGTTTTTT. Protein: CASSPLWDSRTGDTGELFF.

This clonotype was observed many times. The V and J genes are TRBV27 and TRBJ1-3; D is possibly TRBD1 (5 bases). The V end was cut by 0 bases, the J end by 6 bases, with 30 bases between. The germline gives CDR1 MNHEY, CDR2 SMNVEV (reference sequence). CDR3 length: 21 amino acids. The CDR3 bases are TGTGCCAGCAGTTTATCGTGTTCTGGCAGGAATCGTTGGGGCAATACAAACACCATATATTTT. Encoded protein: CASSLSCSGRNRWGNTNTIYF.

This clonotype was seen only a few times. V and J are TRBV29-1 and TRBJ2-2; D call uncertain. The CDR3 consists of 15 residues. V lost 0 bases to trimming and J lost 1 base, with 9 bases between them. Germline V gene lookup returns CDR1 SQVTM and CDR2 ANQGSEA. CDR3: CSVEDRRRNTGELFF. The CDR3 DNA reads as TGCAGCGTTGAAGATCGGCGGAGGAACACCGGGGAGCTGTTTTTT.

The sample holds many counts of this clonotype. J is TRBJ2-5 and V is TRBV20-1, with 8 bases lining up with TRBD2. Germline trimming cut 4 bases from V and 1 base from J; bases unmatched to any gene: 11. The CDR3 covers 16 residues. The germline V gene encodes CDR1 DFQATT and CDR2 SNEGSKA (reference sequence). DNA of the CDR3: TGCAGTGCTACTTCAAGGCAGCGGGGGATCCAAGAGACCCAGTACTTC. As protein: CSATSRQRGIQETQYF.

This clonotype was seen ten or more times. J is TRBJ1-1 and V is TRBV20-1; tentatively, D is TRBD1 (6 bases). The V and J ends lost 1 base and 0 bases respectively, with 6 bases between them. The CDR3 has 13 residues. Per germline, CDR1 DFQATT and CDR2 SNEGSKA (reference sequence). CDR3 bases: TGCAGTGCTAGAGGGGACATGAACACTGAAGCTTTCTTT. Its protein is CSARGDMNTEAFF.

In its sample, this clonotype was seen many times. This rearrangement joins TRBV18 to TRBJ1-6; D gene ambiguous. The CDR3 runs to 16 residues. The V end was cut by 0 bases, the J end by 0 bases, with 6 bases between. Germline lookup yields CDR1 KGHSH and CDR2 LQKENI. The CDR3 spells CASSPPGSSYNSPLHF. The CDR3 DNA is TGTGCCAGCTCACCACCGGGAAGCTCCTATAATTCACCCCTCCACTTT.

This clonotype has only one observation. The junction and the germline gene differ at one end; a read error may be behind it. V is TRBV9 and J is TRBJ1-2, with 11 positions matching TRBD1. CDR3 size: 17 residues. Germline values: CDR1 SGDLS, CDR2 YYNGEE. This chain's CDR3 is CASSLRSDRGLNYGDTF. The CDR3 DNA reads TGTGCCAGCAGCCTACGGTCGGACAGGGGGCTTAACTATGGCGACACCTTC.

This chain joins TRBV13 and TRBJ1-2; tentatively, D is TRBD1 (5 bases). Trimming took off 4 bases at V and 8 bases at J, with 8 bases between the two ends. The CDR3 loop spans 11 amino acids. The germline gives CDR1 PRHDT, CDR2 FYEKMQ (reference sequence). Here the CDR3 reads CASSWTPGYTF. The CDR3 DNA sequence: TGTGCCAGCAGCTGGACACCCGGCTACACCTTC.

This clonotype occurred many times. The rearrangement uses TRBV18 and TRBJ2-4; D is undetermined. The CDR3 length is 14 residues. V was shortened by 0 bases and J by 8 bases, with 11 bases between the two germline ends. Germline V gene lookup returns CDR1 KGHSH and CDR2 LQKENI. CDR3 nucleotides: TGTGCCAGCTCACCACCACGAGAATCCCACATTCAGTACTTC. Translation: CASSPPRESHIQYF.

In its sample, this clonotype was seen many times. The CDR3 DNA reads as TGTGCCAGCAGCTTGCGCTGGGAGACCCAGTACTTC. This encodes CASSLRWETQYF. The chain is built from TRBV6-6 and TRBJ2-5; no clear D gene. Trimming cost V 6 bases and J 5 bases, with 10 bases left between them. This CDR3 comprises 12 residues. The germline gives CDR1 MNHNY, CDR2 SVGAGI (reference sequence).

This clonotype has more than one count but fewer than ten. The chain uses TRBV6-6 and TRBJ1-1; tentative D call: TRBD1 (6 bases). The ends were cut back, 2 bases at V and 7 bases at J, with 8 bases in the middle. This CDR3 is built from 12 residues. From germline, CDR1 is MNHNY and CDR2 SVGAGI (reference sequence). The CDR3 region is CASSYGTNEAFF. In nucleotides, the CDR3 is TGTGCCAGCAGTTACGGGACAAATGAAGCTTTCTTT.

V is TRBV19 and J is TRBJ2-1; 11 positions agree with TRBD2. The CDR3 spans 18 residues. V lost 1 base to trimming and J lost 4 bases; unmatched junction nucleotides: 9. Germline V gene data show CDR1 as LNHDA and CDR2 as SQIVND (reference sequence). CDR3 protein: CASSIGPSGGNSYNEQFF. In DNA, the CDR3 is TGTGCCAGTAGTATAGGGCCTAGCGGGGGGAATTCATACAATGAGCAGTTCTTC.

There are many counts of this clonotype. This chain links TRBV6-5 with TRBJ2-2; D may match TRBD1 or TRBD2 (5 bases each). Germline loops: CDR1 MNHEY, CDR2 SVGAGI. The CDR3 is made up of 16 amino acids. With 2 bases removed from V and 4 bases from J, the gap between germline ends came to 14 bases. CDR3 bases: TGTGCCAGCAGTTACGACACTAGGGGTTCCACCGGGGAGCTGTTTTTT. Protein: CASSYDTRGSTGELFF.

At least ten counts were recorded for this clonotype. This chain links TRBV7-7 with TRBJ2-1, with D perhaps matching TRBD1 or TRBD2 (6 bases each). CDR1 is SSHAT and CDR2 is FNYEAQ in the germline V gene (reference sequence). The CDR3 runs 13 residues. CDR3 in amino acids: CASSGGPYNEQFF. The CDR3 DNA follows: TGTGCTAGTTCCGGGGGCCCCTACAATGAGCAGTTCTTC.

This clonotype came up many times. The chain couples TRBV18 to TRBJ2-7; TRBD1 matches at 7 bases. V shed 1 base, J shed 1 base, and the junction held 7 bases outside the gene matches. The CDR3 runs to 16 residues. Germline loops: CDR1 KGHSH, CDR2 LQKENI. CDR3 region: CASSPRGRGSSYEQYF. CDR3 nucleotide sequence: TGTGCCAGCTCACCACGGGGCAGGGGGAGTTCCTACGAGCAGTACTTC.

Here the CDR3 DNA reads TGTGCCAGCAGTTTTGGTGGGAACACTGAAGCTTTCTTT. Its translation is CASSFGGNTEAFF. V is TRBV12-3 or TRBV12-4 and J is TRBJ1-1; D not certain. This CDR3 comprises 13 residues. Trimming took 3 bases from V and 1 from J, leaving 6 bases between them.

This clonotype was counted between two and nine times. This chain connects TRBV12-3 or TRBV12-4 to TRBJ2-7; 8 bases are shared with TRBD2. Losses at the gene ends were 6 bases for V and 4 bases for J; bases not matched to a gene: 8. CDR3 length: 14 residues. CDR3 bases: TGTGCCAGCAGATCCGGGACTAGTATTTACGAGCAGTACTTC. Protein sequence: CASRSGTSIYEQYF.

The chain employs TRBV29-1 and TRBJ1-1; no firm D call. V was clipped by 8 bases and J by 4 bases, with 14 bases between them. Per germline, CDR1 SQVTM and CDR2 ANQGSEA. The CDR3 spans 12 residues. CDR3 coding DNA: TGCAGCCTAACCCCGGGAAGCACTGAAGCTTTCTTT. It codes for CSLTPGSTEAFF.

To note about this clonotype: A read error may explain this, as a much larger clone is one base away. V usage is TRBV29-1 and J usage is TRBJ1-2; 7 nucleotides match TRBD1. Germline V gene lookup returns CDR1 SQVTM and CDR2 ANQGSEA. The CDR3 sequence is 10 residues long. CDR3 coding DNA: TGCAGCGTTGCGGCGACAGGGCTTATCTTC. Translating it yields CSVAATGLIF.

This clonotype was observed many times. This chain links TRBV20-1 with TRBJ1-1; no clear D. Germline CDR1 DFQATT, CDR2 SNEGSKA (reference sequence). Trimming left V 3 bases short and J 1 base short, with 6 bases between. The CDR3 consists of 12 residues. This CDR3 reads CSARRRNTEAFF. CDR3 DNA sequence: TGCAGTGCTAGGAGGAGGAACACTGAAGCTTTCTTT.

This clonotype was counted between two and nine times. The chain links TRBV3-1 to TRBJ2-7, with D perhaps TRBD2 (6 bases). V lost 6 bases and J lost 0, with 15 bases in between. This CDR3 comprises 15 residues. Germline V gene lookup returns CDR1 LGHDT and CDR2 YNNKEL (reference sequence). The CDR3 DNA reads as TGTGCCAGCAGTCGGGGGAGCGATCCCTCCTACGAGCAGTACTTC. Translation: CASSRGSDPSYEQYF.

In this sample, this clonotype turned up many times. The chain recombines TRBV7-9 with TRBJ1-6, with a tentative D call TRBD1 (5 bases). The germline V and J ends were trimmed by 5 bases and 8 bases, with 19 bases remaining between them. The CDR3 covers 16 residues. Germline lookup yields CDR1 SEHNR and CDR2 FQNEAQ (reference sequence). CDR3: CASSPGFSPFHSPLHF. CDR3 coding DNA: TGTGCCAGCAGCCCAGGGTTTTCCCCATTTCATTCACCCCTCCACTTT.

This clonotype was seen ten or more times. The chain employs TRBV2 and TRBJ2-2; 8 positions match TRBD1. Germline CDR1 reads SNHLY; CDR2 reads FYNNEI. The V gene end was trimmed by 1 base and the J gene end by 4 bases; junction bases not matched to a gene: 5. This CDR3 has 16 amino acids. DNA for the CDR3: TGTGCCAGCAGTGAAGGCAGGGGGCAGGGCACCGGGGAGCTGTTTTTT. Translated, it gives CASSEGRGQGTGELFF.

This clonotype has at least ten counts. The CDR3 coding sequence is TGTGCTGTGAGGGGGGTTGAAAAACTGTTTTTT. It translates to CAVRGVEKLFF. J is TRBJ1-4 and V is TRBV7-9, with D maybe TRBD1 (6 bases). Germline V gene data show CDR1 as SEHNR and CDR2 as FQNEAQ (reference sequence). There are 11 residues in the CDR3.

Only a few counts were recorded for this clonotype. The rearrangement uses TRBV12-3 or TRBV12-4 and TRBJ2-5; D is ambiguous. V was pared by 7 bases and J by 4 bases, with 7 bases between. The CDR3 spans 11 residues. CDR3 coding DNA: TGTGCCAGCAAGCTACGAGAGACCCAGTACTTC. Translating it yields CASKLRETQYF.

This clonotype was counted between two and nine times. The chain joins TRBV3-1 to TRBJ1-2; possible D gene TRBD1, 5 bases. Per germline, CDR1 LGHDT and CDR2 YNNKEL (reference sequence). V was shortened by 3 bases and J by 8 bases, with 16 bases between the two germline ends. CDR3 size: 14 residues. The CDR3 loop reads CASSQDTGWAGYTF. The CDR3 nucleotides read TGTGCCAGCAGCCAGGACACAGGCTGGGCGGGCTACACCTTC.

This clonotype came up a few times. V and J are TRBV10-3 and TRBJ2-3; the D call may be TRBD1 or TRBD2 (5 bases each). The CDR3 spans 13 residues. Trimming took off 10 bases at V and 6 bases at J, with 17 bases between the two ends. Per the germline V gene, CDR1 is ENHRY and CDR2 is SYGVKD. In DNA, the CDR3 is TGTGCCACCCGGGACCACAAGGAGGATACGCAGTATTTT. Translation: CATRDHKEDTQYF.

This clonotype showed up just a few times. The gene calls are TRBV3-1 and TRBJ2-4; 11 nucleotides line up with TRBD2. J was trimmed by 9 bases and V by 4 bases; bases with no gene match: 14. The CDR3 loop spans 17 amino acids. CDR1 is LGHDT, CDR2 YNNKEL, per germline (reference sequence). CDR3 residues: CASSPMAISGGASIQYF. CDR3 nucleotides: TGTGCCAGCAGCCCGATGGCGATTAGCGGGGGGGCCAGCATTCAGTACTTC.

The chain joins TRBV6-1 to TRBJ1-5, with D tentatively TRBD1 (5 bases). From germline, CDR1 is MNHNS and CDR2 SASEGT. With 7 bases removed from V and 4 bases from J, the gap between germline ends came to 17 bases. This CDR3 contains 15 residues. The CDR3 coding sequence is TGTGCCAGCATGGGGGGGGAATCGAGGAATCAGCCCCAGCATTTT. Protein sequence: CASMGGESRNQPQHF.

V usage is TRBV29-1 and J usage is TRBJ2-7, with 7 nucleotides matching TRBD1. Germline trimming cut 6 bases from V and 3 bases from J; bases unmatched to any gene: 8. Germline-derived CDR1 and CDR2 are SQVTM and ANQGSEA. CDR3 length: 13 residues. This CDR3 is CSVGTANFYEQYF. The CDR3 DNA is TGCAGCGTGGGGACAGCAAACTTCTACGAGCAGTACTTC.